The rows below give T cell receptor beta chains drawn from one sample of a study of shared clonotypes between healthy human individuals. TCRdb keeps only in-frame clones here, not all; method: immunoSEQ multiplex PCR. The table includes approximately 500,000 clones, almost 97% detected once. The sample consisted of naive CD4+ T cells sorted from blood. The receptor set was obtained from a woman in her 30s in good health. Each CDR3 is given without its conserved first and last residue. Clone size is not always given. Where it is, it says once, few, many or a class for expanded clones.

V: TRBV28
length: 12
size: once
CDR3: ASTPSGLTYEQY

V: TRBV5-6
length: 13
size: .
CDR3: ASSLFRDRRYEQY

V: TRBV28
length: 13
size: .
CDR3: ASSLGSETDYEQY

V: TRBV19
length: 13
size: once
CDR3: ASSMGRGRNTEAF

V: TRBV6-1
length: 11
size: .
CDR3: ASSQEFKQPQH

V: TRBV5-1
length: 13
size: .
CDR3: ASSLVGGENTEAF

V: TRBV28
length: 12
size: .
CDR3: ASSLGWGTDTQY

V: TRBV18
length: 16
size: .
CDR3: ASSPQAGTGMGNTEAF

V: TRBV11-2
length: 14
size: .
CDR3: ASSLSLRRGRTEAF

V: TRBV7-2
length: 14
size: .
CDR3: ASSLGRDRGNQPQH

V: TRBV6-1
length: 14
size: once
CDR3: ASSEALLAGMDEQF

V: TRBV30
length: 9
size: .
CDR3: AWTLAETQY

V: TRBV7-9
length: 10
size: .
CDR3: ASSLATGELF

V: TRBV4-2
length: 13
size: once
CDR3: ASSFRAGGNQPQH

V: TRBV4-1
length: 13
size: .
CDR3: ASSQVTSVSYEQY

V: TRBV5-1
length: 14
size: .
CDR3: ASSPITGSSYNEQF

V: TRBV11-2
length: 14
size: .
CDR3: ASSFPPGQGPYEQY

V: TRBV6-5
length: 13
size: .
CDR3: ASSRIQGRGAEAF

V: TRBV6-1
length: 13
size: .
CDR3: ASSAPSRGVGPQH

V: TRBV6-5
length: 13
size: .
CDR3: ASSYSSTLGGEQY

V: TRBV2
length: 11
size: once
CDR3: ASSGQGPYEQY

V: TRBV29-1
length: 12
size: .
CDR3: SAGAGTGAAEQY

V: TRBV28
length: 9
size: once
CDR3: ASSRGYEQY

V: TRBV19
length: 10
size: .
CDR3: ASRNHNEKLF

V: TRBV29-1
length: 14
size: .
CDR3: SVERRRDRENYGYT

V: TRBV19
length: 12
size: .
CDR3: ASSKVPFSYEQY

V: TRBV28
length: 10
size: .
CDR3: ASSQGYTEAF

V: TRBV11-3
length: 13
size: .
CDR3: ASSLGAGRDNEQF

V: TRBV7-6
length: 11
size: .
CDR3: ASSLAEQGAKY

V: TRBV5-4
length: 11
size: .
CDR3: ASSLPDLYGYT

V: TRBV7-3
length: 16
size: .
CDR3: ASSQTSGRARGSDTQY

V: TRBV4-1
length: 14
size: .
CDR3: ASSQVGRGAKNIQY

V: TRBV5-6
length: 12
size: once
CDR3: ASSLVGGNYEQY

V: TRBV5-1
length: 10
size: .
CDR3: ASSPTYNEQF

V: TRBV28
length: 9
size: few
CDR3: ASRGGQPQH

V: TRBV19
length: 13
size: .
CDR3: ASSYGHPAGEKLF

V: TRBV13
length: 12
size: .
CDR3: ASSLLQGAYEQY

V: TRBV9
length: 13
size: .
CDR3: ASSETDRGYTEAF

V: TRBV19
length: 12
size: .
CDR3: ASSGTGYTGELF

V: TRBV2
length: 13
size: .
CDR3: ASSPPTGGFEKLF

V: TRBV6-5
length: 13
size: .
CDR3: ASSYSRTGGTEAF

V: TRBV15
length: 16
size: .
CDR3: ATSRDLGGAGLNTEAF

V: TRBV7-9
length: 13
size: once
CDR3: ASSLGSTQNYGYT

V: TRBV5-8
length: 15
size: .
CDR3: ASMLGTRSSANTEAF

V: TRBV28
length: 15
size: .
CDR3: ASSLWTREGGYYEQY

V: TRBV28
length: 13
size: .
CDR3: ASSLPGRSSYEQY